The present TCR beta chain was sequenced within a study of glioma-infiltrating T cells. TCR alpha and beta CDR3 regions were amplified from RNA using iRepertoire nested multiplex PCR. TCRdb processed the multiplex PCR reads anew with MiXCR; each CDR3 protein has one entry. The sample lists approximately 190,000 distinct CDR3 sequences; over 30% were seen once. The study's findings and limits: Non-neoplastic patients had below-expected tissue-blood divergence, while all gliomas exceeded expectation.

The CDR3 has 14 amino acids. Germline V gene lookup returns CDR1 GTSNPN and CDR2 SVGIG (reference sequence). The V end lost 0 bases, the J end lost 2 bases, and 11 bases lay between the germline ends. Remarks on this clonotype: Its cognate antigen is unknown.

This rearrangement joins TRBV30 to TRBJ2-7, with D perhaps TRBD2 (6 bases). The sample was glioma tissue, nonneoplastic brain tissue, or PBMCs (not recorded which). The sequence was obtained from a human donor with low-grade glioma or glioblastoma, undergoing nonglioma brain surgery, or in good health (not recorded which). The CDR3 is CAWSVGGNAYEQYF. CDR3 bases: TGTGCCTGGAGTGTGGGGGGAAACGCCTACGAGCAGTACTTC. The full variable domain, completed using reference TRBV30 and TRBJ2-7, is SQTIHQWPATLVQPVGSPLSLECTVEGTSNPNLYWYRQAAGRGLQLLFYSVGIGQISSEVPQNLSASRPQDRQFILSSKKLLLSDSGFYLCAWSVGGNAYEQYFGPGTRLTVT.